Following are 22 T cell receptor beta chains from one sample sequenced in a study of blood T cell repertoires in COVID-19. Method: immunoSEQ multiplex PCR; TCRdb's copy keeps in-frame clones and lacks some. The table shows about 170,000 clones, with approximately 87% occurring only once. Sequencing was done on a sample of peripheral blood. The receptors were gathered from a woman aged 55-70 years with COVID-19, enrolled during active disease.

The chain is built from TRBV30 and TRBJ1-4; D uncertain. The germline CDR1 and CDR2 sequences are GTSNPN and SVGIG (reference sequence). Trimming cost V 0 bases and J 0 bases, with 8 bases left between them. The CDR3 runs to 15 residues. CDR3 region: CAWSVGAATNEKLFF. The CDR3 nucleotides read TGTGCCTGGAGTGTAGGAGCTGCAACTAATGAAAAACTGTTTTTT.

The CDR3: CASSSTGSPLHF. DNA for the CDR3: TGCGCCAGCAGTTCCACAGGTTCACCCCTCCACTTT. The chain recombines TRBV10-1 with TRBJ1-6; TRBD1 might be the D (5 bases). The CDR3 is 12 residues long. Trimming took 5 bases from V and 9 from J, leaving 8 bases between them. Germline-derived CDR1 and CDR2 are WNHNN and SYGVQD (reference sequence).

A single count supports this clone. This rearrangement joins TRBV24-1 to TRBJ2-1, with TRBD1 identical over 11 bases. The CDR3 extends over 15 amino acids. Germline CDR1 KGHDR, CDR2 SFDVKD. Trimming cost V 4 bases and J 8 bases; bases outside gene matches: 6. The CDR3 DNA is TGTGCCACCAGTGAACCGGGACAGGGGGGTCATGAGCAGTTCTTC. Residues: CATSEPGQGGHEQFF.

For the CDR3, the DNA is TGTGCCAGCAGCTTAGGGACGACAGGGGAATCCTACGAGCAGTACTTC. Translation gives CASSLGTTGESYEQYF. The J gene is TRBJ2-7, the V gene TRBV7-6, with 8 bases lining up with TRBD1. With 1 base clipped from V and 1 base from J, the junction kept 6 bases outside the gene matches. CDR1 and CDR2 (germline): SGHVS, FNYEAQ. The CDR3 sequence is 16 residues long.

This rearrangement joins TRBV7-3 to TRBJ1-2; D is unresolved. V shed 5 bases and J shed 8 bases, with 18 bases lying between them. The germline V gene encodes CDR1 SGHTA and CDR2 FQGTGA. This CDR3 spans 14 amino acids. The CDR3 DNA follows: TGTGCCAGCAGCCCCTCCGGGGAGGATGGCGGCTACACCTTC. Protein product: CASSPSGEDGGYTF.

This clone was picked up a small number of times. This chain links TRBV9 with TRBJ1-1, with TRBD1 matching over 7 bases. Losses at the gene ends were 3 bases for V and 3 bases for J; bases not matched to a gene: 5. Germline values: CDR1 SGDLS, CDR2 YYNGEE. CDR3 size: 14 residues. Written as DNA, the CDR3 is TGTGCCAGCAGCGCCGGGACAGTAGACACTGAAGCTTTCTTT. It yields the protein CASSAGTVDTEAFF.

The chain employs TRBV5-4 and TRBJ2-3; D is unresolved. Deletions cut 4 bases from V and 6 bases from J, with 9 bases between. This CDR3 contains 12 residues. Germline CDR1 is SGHNT and CDR2 is YYREEE (reference sequence). DNA of the CDR3: TGTGCCAGCAGCGCTATATGCGATACGCAGTATTTT. This gives the protein CASSAICDTQYF.

J is TRBJ2-5 and V is TRBV6-1; 7 bases align to TRBD1. Per the germline V gene, CDR1 is MNHNS and CDR2 is SASEGT. The CDR3 extends over 15 amino acids. The V and J ends lost 2 bases and 1 base, in that order; junction bases with no gene match: 4. The DNA of the CDR3 is TGTGCCAGCAGTGAACCGAGGGGGCTCCAAGAGACCCAGTACTTC. The encoded protein is CASSEPRGLQETQYF.

V gene TRBV18 combines with J gene TRBJ2-2; the match to TRBD1 covers 9 bases. The CDR3 is 18 amino acids. V lost 2 bases and J lost 5; bases outside the gene matches: 12. Germline V gene lookup returns CDR1 KGHSH and CDR2 LQKENI. For the CDR3, the DNA is TGTGCCAGCTCACCATTGAGGCCCGGGACAGGGTTTACCGGGGAGCTGTTTTTT. It translates to CASSPLRPGTGFTGELFF.

The chain couples TRBV7-9 to TRBJ2-3; 10 bases agree with TRBD2. Germline V lookup: CDR1 SEHNR, CDR2 FQNEAQ (reference sequence). V gave up 4 bases and J gave up 3 bases; unmatched junction bases: 1. The CDR3 is 14 amino acids. The CDR3 protein is CASSSSGSTDTQYF. For the CDR3, the DNA is TGTGCCAGCAGCTCTAGCGGGAGTACAGATACGCAGTATTTT.

The chain combines TRBV4-1 with TRBJ1-5; the D gene is possibly TRBD1 (5 bases). Trimming removed 1 base from V and 7 bases from J, with 11 bases in between. Germline loops: CDR1 MGHRA, CDR2 YSYEKL. CDR3 length: 14 amino acids. The CDR3 reads CASSQARAEQPQHF. The CDR3 DNA reads TGCGCCAGCAGCCAAGCCAGGGCGGAACAGCCCCAGCATTTT.

V usage is TRBV5-4 and J usage is TRBJ2-1; 12 bases line up with TRBD1. The V and J ends lost 5 bases and 8 bases, in that order; junction bases with no gene match: 5. Germline V gene data show CDR1 as SGHNT and CDR2 as YYREEE (reference sequence). This CDR3 is 14 amino acids long. The CDR3 bases are TGTGCCAGCAGGGGACAGGGGGCTTTCGATGAGCAGTTCTTC. Amino acids: CASRGQGAFDEQFF.

The chain is built from TRBV30 and TRBJ1-2; unclear D gene. V lost 7 bases and J 8 bases, leaving 17 bases between the germline ends. The germline V gene has CDR1 GTSNPN and CDR2 SVGIG (reference sequence). The CDR3 is 12 residues long. This CDR3 is CAYPWGAGGYTF. In nucleotides, the CDR3 is TGTGCCTACCCCTGGGGAGCTGGCGGCTACACCTTC.

The genes are TRBV7-3 and TRBJ2-1; no firm D call. The V gene lost 5 bases and the J gene lost 0 bases, with 5 bases spanning the gap. CDR3 size: 13 residues. Germline CDR1 SGHTA, CDR2 FQGTGA. The CDR3 DNA reads as TGTGCCAGCAGCCGCTACTCCTACAATGAGCAGTTCTTC. It yields the protein CASSRYSYNEQFF.

The rearrangement uses TRBV9 and TRBJ1-1; weak D call: TRBD1 (5 bases). Trimming pared 0 bases from V and 6 bases from J, leaving 9 bases between. Germline V gene sequence: CDR1 SGDLS, CDR2 YYNGEE. The CDR3 runs to 13 residues. CDR3 protein: CASSVVNRPEAFF. The CDR3 DNA is TGTGCCAGCAGCGTAGTGAACAGGCCTGAAGCTTTCTTT.

The chain carries TRBV6-5 and TRBJ2-3, with TRBD2 identical over 8 bases. After removal of 7 bases from V and 0 bases from J, the junction contained 6 bases not matched to a gene. In germline, CDR1 is MNHEY, CDR2 SVGAGI. This CDR3 comprises 15 residues. For the CDR3, the DNA is TGTGCCAGCATCCCGGGACTAGAGAGCACAGATACGCAGTATTTT. Translation: CASIPGLESTDTQYF.

The V and J genes are TRBV6-1 and TRBJ2-7, with 9 nucleotides matching TRBD1. Germline loops: CDR1 MNHNS, CDR2 SASEGT. This CDR3 is built from 15 residues. V was clipped by 2 bases and J by 4 bases; unmatched bases: 6. The CDR3 DNA reads TGTGCCAGCAGTGAAAGGGACAGGGTGGGATACGAGCAGTACTTC. Protein sequence: CASSERDRVGYEQYF.

V usage is TRBV2 and J usage is TRBJ2-3; unclear D gene. V was pared by 6 bases and J by 4 bases, with 14 bases between. Germline lookup yields CDR1 SNHLY and CDR2 FYNNEI. The CDR3 covers 14 residues. The CDR3 sequence: CASRGGLGPDTQYF. The DNA for the CDR3 is TGTGCCAGCAGAGGCGGTTTAGGCCCAGATACGCAGTATTTT.

The V and J genes are TRBV4-3 and TRBJ2-2, with 12 bases matching TRBD2. The CDR3 is made up of 17 amino acids. Germline V gene sequence: CDR1 LGHNA, CDR2 YSLEER. V was pared by 4 bases and J by 5 bases, with 8 bases of the junction left unmatched. This chain's CDR3 is CASSRLLAGGGTGELFF. In DNA form, the CDR3 reads TGCGCCAGCAGCCGATTACTAGCGGGAGGAGGTACCGGGGAGCTGTTTTTT.

The chain couples TRBV28 to TRBJ1-4; D is uncertain. V shed 5 bases and J shed 3 bases, with 19 bases lying between them. Germline V gives CDR1 MDHEN, CDR2 SYDVKM. The CDR3 runs to 17 residues. The CDR3: CASSDLGHFMANEKLFF. As DNA, the CDR3 is TGTGCCAGCAGTGATTTGGGCCATTTTATGGCTAATGAAAAACTGTTTTTT.

This chain connects TRBV30 to TRBJ2-3; 14 bases agree with TRBD2. From germline, CDR1 is GTSNPN and CDR2 SVGIG (reference sequence). V was clipped by 2 bases and J by 0 bases; unmatched bases: 13. The CDR3 contains 20 residues. The CDR3 region is CAWSIGTSGSFWGSTDTQYF. The CDR3 DNA reads as TGTGCCTGGAGTATAGGGACTAGCGGGAGTTTCTGGGGGAGCACAGATACGCAGTATTTT.

The rearrangement uses TRBV7-9 and TRBJ1-2; the match to TRBD1 covers 9 bases. J was trimmed by 8 bases and V by 2 bases; bases with no gene match: 9. The CDR3 sequence is 15 residues long. Germline CDR1 is SEHNR and CDR2 is FQNEAQ (reference sequence). The CDR3: CASSLSLTGGEGYTF. For the CDR3, the DNA is TGTGCCAGCAGCTTATCCCTGACAGGGGGTGAGGGCTACACCTTC.